This T cell receptor (beta chain) was sequenced in a study of shared clonotypes between healthy human individuals (dated by TCRdb to about 2020). With regard to the full study: The cohort comprised a couple of women and a few men aged 18 to 49 years. For each donor, three plates each were used for CD4 naive and CD4 memory, two plates were used for CD8 naive, and one plate was used for CD8 memory. Per donor, leukapheresis produced somewhere between about 0.8 and 9 billion PBMCs. To increase sequencing depth and limit assay-specific biases, TCR repertoire library preparation and sequencing were carried out by different laboratories using diverse techniques. To estimate repertoire size and how much clonotype sharing occurs between individuals, the study deeply sequenced the blood TCR repertoires of roughly 5 healthy adults.

The CDR3 has 15 amino acids, counting the end cysteine and phenylalanine. CDR3 DNA only is kept here, 45 bases in frame from base 1. The germline V gene gives CDR1 as KGHSH and CDR2 as LQKENI. V is cut by 2 bases and J by 8 bases, and the space between the germline ends is 15 bases. Using the deep immunoSEQ assay, TCR CDR3 regions were amplified from genomic DNA by multiplex PCR. Extracted genomic DNA from each cell subset was distributed evenly across all wells of several immunoSEQ 96-well plates, and each plate was treated as a replicate. For sorted subsets, about 200 ng genomic DNA, equal to 25,000 to 35,000 T cell genomes, was loaded into each replicate PCR. Purified libraries were measured with a Qubit 3.0 fluorometer, size-checked on a Bioanalyzer 2100, and measured again with the KAPA Library Quantification kit. Every immunoSEQ 96-well plate was sequenced on a separate single-read 150-cycle Illumina NextSeq 550 flow cell. The authors' analysis ran thus. Because the immunoSEQ output held only junctional sequences and lacked quality scores, the filtering could not match the filtering applied to full-length reads. Sequences were annotated with PyIR, a Python wrapper for IgBLAST v1.9, and V/J genes and CDR3 were assigned using IMGT germline references. Reads were removed for weak V/J assignments (E-value above 1e-6), missing CDR3, stop codons, out-of-frame junctions, or ambiguous translated residues. A V3J clonotype was defined by an identical inferred V gene, J gene, and CDR3 amino acid sequence. The percentage overlap between two repertoires was calculated by dividing the number of shared unique clonotypes by the size of the smaller repertoire. Three approaches were used to assess repertoire richness: RTK rarefaction, the Chao1 estimator, and Recon v2.1 estimates of unobserved clonotypes. OLGA was used to compute generation probabilities for all TCRbeta clonotypes that the gDNA method yielded from a handful of donors. Held by TCRdb, this immuneACCESS table contains in-frame sequences only and omits some clones. Under half of the omission traces to an unresolved V gene where checked; the cause of the rest is unknown. The DNA was the basis for D and trimming; V, J and clone size are from that table. The sample table shows hundreds of thousands of clones, and 90% to 97% are seen once. Jointly, the top ten make up about 0.064% of the sample.

The paper's findings and limits, for the study overall: The genetic and exposure-history diversity represented was limited by the small number of donors. Sharing across a few donors was observed for 5% to 6.5% of naive CD4, over 3% of naive CD8, 2% to 2.5% of memory CD4, and around 0.44% of memory CD8 clonotypes. Higher generation probabilities were observed for clonotypes shared by all four sorted-subset donors than for non-shared clonotypes. Pairwise subsampling indicated that sequencing depth was expected to affect the degree of clonotype sharing among donors. Estimated clonotype richness was generally larger for naive than for memory subsets. Sampling was restricted to blood, and TCR repertoires in tissues likely differ from the TCR repertoires found in blood. Even with the large sequencing depth, rarefaction of the sorted-subset datasets indicated that sequencing was incomplete.

Comment on this clone: The antigen it recognizes is unknown. No base quality values were provided; no much bigger clone lies one nucleotide off.

The donors were healthy, HIV-negative adults with no recently reported acute infections or vaccinations. Only Caucasian adults living in Nashville, Tennessee, USA were represented among the donors. CD4+ T cells were enriched through magnetic negative selection, after which naive cells were positively selected on CD45RA and the remaining negative fraction served as the memory subset. Blood was collected by leukapheresis, and PBMCs were isolated by Ficoll-Histopaque density gradient centrifugation and then cryopreserved in liquid nitrogen vapor phase. Analytical flow cytometry was used to check the purity and quantity of every magnetically sorted T cell population. Genomic DNA was isolated from every sorted fraction and measured by UV absorbance on a Nanodrop 2000c.

The V and J segments used are TRBV18 and TRBJ1-4, with TRBD1 perhaps the D gene, on 6 matching bases. This TCR came from a woman aged 25-40 years in good health. Material for sequencing was naive CD4+ T cells sorted from blood. Taken with the paper, the label for cell subset or site translates to: CD45RA+ positively selected. The CDR3 protein: CASSPDRTSGEKLFF. The base sequence is TGTGCCAGCTCACCAGACAGGACGTCGGGAGAAAAACTGTTTTTT.